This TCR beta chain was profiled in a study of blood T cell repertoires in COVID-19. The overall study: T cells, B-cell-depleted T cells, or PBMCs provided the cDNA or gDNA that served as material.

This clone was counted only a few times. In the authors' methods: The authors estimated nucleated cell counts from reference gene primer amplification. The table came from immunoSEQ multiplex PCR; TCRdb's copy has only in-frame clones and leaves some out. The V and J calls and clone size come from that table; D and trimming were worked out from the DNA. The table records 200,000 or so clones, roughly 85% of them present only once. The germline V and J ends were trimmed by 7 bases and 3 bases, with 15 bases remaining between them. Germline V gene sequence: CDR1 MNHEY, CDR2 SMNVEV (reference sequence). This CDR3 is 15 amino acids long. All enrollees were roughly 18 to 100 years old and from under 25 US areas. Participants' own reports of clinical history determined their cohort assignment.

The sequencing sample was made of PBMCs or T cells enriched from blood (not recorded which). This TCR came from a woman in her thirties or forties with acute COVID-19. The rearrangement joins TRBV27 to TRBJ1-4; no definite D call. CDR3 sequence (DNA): TGTGCCAGCAAACCACTCAGGATTTCTAATGAAAAACTGTTTTTT. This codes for CASKPLRISNEKLFF.